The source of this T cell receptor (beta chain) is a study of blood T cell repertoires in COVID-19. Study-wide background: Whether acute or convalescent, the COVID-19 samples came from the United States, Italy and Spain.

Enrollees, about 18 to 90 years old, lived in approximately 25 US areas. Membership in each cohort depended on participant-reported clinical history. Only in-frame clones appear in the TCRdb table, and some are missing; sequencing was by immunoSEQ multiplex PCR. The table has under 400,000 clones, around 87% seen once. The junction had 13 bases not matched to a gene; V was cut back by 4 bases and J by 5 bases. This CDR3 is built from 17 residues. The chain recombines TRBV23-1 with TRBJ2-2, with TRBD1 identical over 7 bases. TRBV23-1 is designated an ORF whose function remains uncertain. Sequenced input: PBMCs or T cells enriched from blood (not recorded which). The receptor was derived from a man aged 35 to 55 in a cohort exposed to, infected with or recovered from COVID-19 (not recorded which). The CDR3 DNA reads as TGCGCCAGCAGTCGGACCCAAACAGGGGCTAGTACCGGGGAGCTGTTTTTT. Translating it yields CASSRTQTGASTGELFF.